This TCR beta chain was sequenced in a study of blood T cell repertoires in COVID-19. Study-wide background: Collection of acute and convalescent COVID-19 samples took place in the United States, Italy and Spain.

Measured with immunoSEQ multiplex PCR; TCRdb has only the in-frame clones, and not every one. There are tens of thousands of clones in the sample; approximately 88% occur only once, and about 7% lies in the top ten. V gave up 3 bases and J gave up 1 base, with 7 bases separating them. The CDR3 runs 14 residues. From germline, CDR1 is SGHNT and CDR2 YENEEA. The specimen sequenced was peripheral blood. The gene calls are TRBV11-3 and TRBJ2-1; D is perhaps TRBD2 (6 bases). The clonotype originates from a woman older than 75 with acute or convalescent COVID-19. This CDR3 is CASSFGGSYNEQFF. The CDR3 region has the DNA TGTGCCAGCAGCTTCGGGGGATCCTACAATGAGCAGTTCTTC.